Given below is one T cell receptor (beta chain) in context. The antigen is unknown. A multiplex PCR was run with 60 Vbeta primers and 13 Jbeta primers. Libraries were prepared by immunoSEQ multiplex PCR; TCRdb keeps only in-frame clonotypes and omits some of them. The top ten hold 1.5% to 2% of the sample, which has some 160,000 clones, over 60% seen once. This sample was taken from a study of cytomegalovirus exposure and HLA in healthy donors. Overall study: The early release's HLA-typed donors yielded roughly 85 million unique TCRs. Broader study findings: A further, later analysis showed that HLA-associated TCR beta chains (compared with equally common others) were more clonally expanded. Researchers reported in a later analysis that a missense DCLRE1C variant was tied to TCR beta V- and J-gene trimming.

The source material was PBMCs. The receptor's source is a woman aged 30 to 39 in good health and CMV-seronegative.

CDR3 sequence (DNA): TGTGCCAGCAGCTTCGGGGACTCTGGAAACACCATATATTTT. Its translation: CASSFGDSGNTIYF. The chain combines TRBV5-6 with TRBJ1-3, with unresolved D. There are 14 residues in the CDR3. V was cut by 2 bases and J by 0 bases, with 6 bases left in between. Germline lookup yields CDR1 SGHDT and CDR2 YYEEEE.